The rows below give T cell receptor beta chains drawn from one sample of a study of neoadjuvant anti-PD-1 for oral cavity cancer. This table comes from immunoSEQ multiplex PCR, and its TCRdb copy is limited to in-frame clones, with some not included. The table has over 11,000 clones, 70% seen once. The material was PBMCs, obtained before nivolumab (anti-PD-1) treatment. These receptor sequences come from a person aged 35 to 85 with oral cavity squamous cell carcinoma. Each CDR3 is given without its conserved first and last residue. The D gene is left open where the match is weak.

12	TRBV18	TRBD1	ASSLGQGAQPQH
13	TRBV7-9	.	ASSLDTWSSYEQY
11	TRBV7-3	.	ASSLIPQGEQF
12	TRBV30	TRBD2	AWRGTSDNYEQY
10	TRBV11-1	.	ASSFPTGELF
15	TRBV21-1	.	ASSKVGNSASTDTQY
14	TRBV4-2	TRBD2	ASSPSTSGGSYEQY
12	TRBV5-1	.	ASSLKQDNSPLH
10	TRBV29-1	TRBD1	SVERQGAEAF
13	TRBV18	.	ASSGGVVDNSPLH
10	TRBV29-1	.	SAGQQGTEAF
13	TRBV14	TRBD2	ASSQNSGGPGELF
13	TRBV11-2	TRBD2	ASSVTSGSYNEQF
13	TRBV18	.	ASSPRRGGTDTQY
14	TRBV27	.	ASSLYPGAPDNEQF
14	TRBV7-9	TRBD1	ASSLSRDRAGGELF
12	TRBV27	.	ASSSLGGAREQY
12	TRBV10-2	.	ASSDHRLDDEQF
12	TRBV7-6	.	ASSLNTGYNEQF
14	TRBV7-9	.	ASSQPRGRSSYEQY
11	TRBV7-3	.	ASSSQGYNEQF
14	TRBV5-6	.	ASSLAPLRSIDTQY
11	TRBV2	TRBD1	ASSSDRAETQY
13	TRBV7-9	.	ASSLDARTNTEAF
11	TRBV7-6	.	ASSLRGLGDQY
12	TRBV7-8	.	ASSRVALGYEQY
12	TRBV19	.	ASLQPGKTDTQY
13	TRBV7-9	TRBD1	ASSLQGAFAYEQY
14	TRBV19	.	ASSMNVQTPVYGYT
14	TRBV6-1	.	ASSEGRGAGANVLT
11	TRBV11-2	.	ASSSLRESPLH
15	TRBV5-1	TRBD2	ASSLRSGRFVTDTQY
13	TRBV18	.	ASSSRDNSYNEQF
11	TRBV5-1	.	ASSDNRDTEAF
10	TRBV2	.	ASNRRDQPQH
14	TRBV15	TRBD1	ATSPGTGRGNQPQH
14	TRBV19	.	ASTLDSTGRRGGYT
14	TRBV27	.	ASSLSGMGTNTEAF
13	TRBV28	.	ASSRTDYMNTEAF
12	TRBV27	.	ASRLSLGPDTQY
15	TRBV4-1	TRBD2	ASSQGTSGTSTDTQY
11	TRBV7-9	TRBD1	ASSRGQNEKLF
15	TRBV14	TRBD2	ASSLPGLAGLYYEQY
12	TRBV6-6	.	ASTSGWEAYEQY
11	TRBV29-1	TRBD1	SVEGQGPYEQY
11	TRBV5-4	.	ASSLDEEFTLH
15	TRBV5-1	TRBD2	ASSSGTSVSGANVLT
20	TRBV29-1	TRBD2	SVEVIEAGGRWRGGSYNEQF
13	TRBV6-5	TRBD2	ASSLVAGGISQQY
14	TRBV18	TRBD1	ASSPSQGAVNYGYT
14	TRBV9	.	ASSVASRLSQSEQF
14	TRBV7-9	.	ASSSDGRSTGNTIY
13	TRBV2	TRBD1	ASSETDRPYYGYT
14	TRBV6-6	.	ASSPRDRSLDQPQH
12	TRBV27	.	ASSSRVGGSPLH